Each of the 24 T cell receptor beta chains below was sequenced from the same sample in a study of T cell repertoires in cytomegalovirus infection. Via MiXCR, TCRdb re-called the reads, giving one row per CDR3 protein. The profile covers nearly 550,000 distinct CDR3 sequences, with about 17% appearing a single time and more than 20% taken by the ten largest. The sample comprised CD8+ T cells from PBMCs. The receptors stem from a human donor in good health (CMV status not recorded). Some clones in this sample may be carry-over from other donors' samples.

This clonotype was observed a few times. This sequence joins TRBV10-3 and TRBJ2-3; 8 bases match TRBD1. The CDR3 has 14 amino acids. Trimming removed 8 bases from V and 4 bases from J; junction bases left unmatched: 8. CDR1 is ENHRY, CDR2 SYGVKD, per germline. CDR3 nucleotide sequence: TGTGCCATCGGGGGCAAACAGGGGGCAGATACGCAGTATTTT. Encoded protein: CAIGGKQGADTQYF.

The V and J genes are TRBV5-6 and TRBJ2-3; 9 nucleotides align to TRBD1. Germline V gene sequence: CDR1 SGHDT, CDR2 YYEEEE. There are 15 residues in the CDR3. Trimming took 3 bases from V and 2 from J; bases not matched to a gene: 4. The CDR3 DNA reads TGTGCCAGCAGCTCCCGACAGGGGGACACAGATACGCAGTATTTT. Amino acids: CASSSRQGDTDTQYF. Complete variable domain (other parts from reference TRBV5-6 and TRBJ2-3): DAGVTQSPTHLIKTRGQQVTLRCSPKSGHDTVSWYQQALGQGPQFIFQYYEEEERQRGNFPDRFSGHQFPNYSSELNVNALLLGDSALYLCASSSRQGDTDTQYFGPGTRLTVL.

This clonotype was detected ten times or more. The chain employs TRBV6-1 and TRBJ1-3; D may be TRBD1 (5 bases). The ends were cut back, 8 bases at V and 5 bases at J, with 22 bases in the middle. Per germline, CDR1 MNHNS and CDR2 SASEGT. The CDR3 is 16 residues long. CDR3 amino acids: CASLGALQGSRNTIYF. The CDR3 nucleotides read TGTGCCAGCCTCGGGGCTTTACAAGGGAGTAGAAACACCATATATTTT.

The chain has TRBV7-9 and TRBJ2-1; no definite D call. The germline V gene encodes CDR1 SEHNR and CDR2 FQNEAQ (reference sequence). This CDR3 spans 13 amino acids. The V gene lost 8 bases and the J gene lost 2 bases, with 10 bases spanning the gap. CDR3 loop: CASGQGTYNEQFF. The CDR3 DNA sequence: TGTGCCAGCGGGCAAGGGACCTACAATGAGCAGTTCTTC.

This clonotype was observed a few times. The chain is built from TRBV20-1 and TRBJ2-6; D call uncertain. V was cut by 0 bases and J by 0 bases, with 3 bases left in between. Germline values: CDR1 DFQATT, CDR2 SNEGSKA (reference sequence). This CDR3 contains 14 residues. CDR3 DNA: TGCAGTGCTAGAGATCCCTCTGGGGCCAACGTCCTGACTTTC. Its protein product is CSARDPSGANVLTF.

The rearrangement joins TRBV19 to TRBJ1-1; TRBD1 is a possible D gene (6 bases). Trimming shortened V by 5 bases and J by 1 base, and 11 bases separated the two germline ends. Per germline, CDR1 LNHDA and CDR2 SQIVND (reference sequence). The CDR3 consists of 14 residues. CDR3 loop: CASSFDRRNTEAFF. The CDR3 DNA is TGTGCCAGTAGTTTCGACAGGCGGAACACTGAAGCTTTCTTT.

This sequence joins TRBV19 and TRBJ2-2; no firm D call. The V gene lost 4 bases and the J gene lost 6 bases, with 9 bases spanning the gap. This CDR3 spans 13 amino acids. Germline V lookup: CDR1 LNHDA, CDR2 SQIVND (reference sequence). CDR3 protein: CASSKRVAGELFF. CDR3 in DNA: TGTGCCAGTAGTAAAAGGGTGGCCGGGGAGCTGTTTTTT.

The CDR3 region is CASSHPGTPWHEQFF. In DNA form, the CDR3 reads TGTGCCAGCAGCCATCCCGGGACACCCTGGCATGAGCAGTTCTTC. This chain links TRBV3-1 with TRBJ2-1; D is possibly TRBD1 (6 bases). CDR3 size: 15 residues. CDR1 LGHDT and CDR2 YNNKEL come from the germline V gene (reference sequence). V lost 3 bases and J lost 8, with 17 bases in between.

This clonotype was observed a few times. The chain employs TRBV27 and TRBJ2-7; 7 bases line up with TRBD1. The CDR3 sequence is 14 residues long. V dropped 3 bases and J dropped 6; count of bases not matched to a gene: 8. Germline V gene lookup returns CDR1 MNHEY and CDR2 SMNVEV (reference sequence). The CDR3 nucleotides are TGTGCCAGCAGTTTGACAGGGAGTCCCGTCGAGCAGTACTTC. This sequence encodes CASSLTGSPVEQYF.

The sample holds many counts of this clonotype. The chain has TRBV12-3 or TRBV12-4 and TRBJ1-2; 9 bases are a match to TRBD1. This CDR3 has 16 residues. The junction had 14 bases not matched to a gene; V was cut back by 5 bases and J by 7 bases. The CDR3 coding sequence is TGTGCCAGCAGTCCCACAGGGGGCGGAGTGGGAGCTGGCTACACCTTC. It encodes CASSPTGGGVGAGYTF.

This clonotype has more than one count but fewer than ten. The chain joins TRBV14 to TRBJ1-1; D uncertain. Germline V gene data show CDR1 as SGHDN and CDR2 as FVKESK. Trimming stripped 1 base from V and 5 bases from J, with 11 bases between. The CDR3 covers 14 residues. The CDR3 DNA reads TGTGCCAGCAGCCAAGCCGGGCGAGGAACTGAAGCTTTCTTT. Amino acids: CASSQAGRGTEAFF. Full variable domain (rest looked up from reference TRBV14 and TRBJ1-1): EAGVTQFPSHSVIEKGQTVTLRCDPISGHDNLYWYRRVMGKEIKFLLHFVKESKQDESGMPNNRFLAERTGGTYSTLKVQPAELEDSGVYFCASSQAGRGTEAFFGQGTRLTVV.

This clonotype was seen a handful of times. V usage is TRBV28 and J usage is TRBJ2-2; possibly TRBD1 for D (5 bases). There are 14 residues in the CDR3. Trimming cost V 5 bases and J 3 bases, with 10 bases left between them. The germline V gene encodes CDR1 MDHEN and CDR2 SYDVKM. The CDR3 here is CASSRFRDTGELFF. CDR3 coding DNA: TGTGCCAGCAGTCGTTTCAGGGACACCGGGGAGCTGTTTTTT. Variable domain in full (rest from reference TRBV28 and TRBJ2-2): DVKVTQSSRYLVKRTGEKVFLECVQDMDHENMFWYRQDPGLGLRLIYFSYDVKMKEKGDIPEGYSVSREKKERFSLILESASTNQTSMYLCASSRFRDTGELFFGEGSRLTVL.

The rearrangement joins TRBV20-1 to TRBJ1-6; 8 bases agree with TRBD1. There are 16 residues in the CDR3. The germline CDR1 and CDR2 sequences are DFQATT and SNEGSKA (reference sequence). The V gene end was trimmed by 0 bases and the J gene end by 7 bases; junction bases not matched to a gene: 8. The CDR3 loop reads CSARERYRGGNSPLHF. In DNA, the CDR3 is TGCAGTGCTAGAGAACGATACAGGGGGGGGAATTCACCCCTCCACTTT.

This rearrangement joins TRBV14 to TRBJ1-1, with TRBD1 identical over 7 bases. Germline-derived CDR1 and CDR2 are SGHDN and FVKESK. V lost 1 base, J lost 11 bases, and 4 bases stayed unmatched. CDR3 length equals 12 residues. The CDR3 sequence: CASSQVEQGAFF. The CDR3 coding sequence is TGTGCCAGCAGCCAAGTGGAACAGGGGGCTTTCTTT.

A few counts support this clonotype. Written as DNA, the CDR3 is TGTGCCAGTAGGAGTATAACAGCGAACACTGAAGCTTTCTTT. Protein sequence: CASRSITANTEAFF. The chain uses TRBV13 and TRBJ1-1; D remains ambiguous. From germline, CDR1 is PRHDT and CDR2 FYEKMQ (reference sequence). The CDR3 runs to 14 residues. The V end lost 9 bases, the J end lost 1 base, and 15 bases lay between the germline ends.

The table lists this clonotype with many counts. The chain combines TRBV9 with TRBJ1-4, with 9 bases aligning to TRBD1. Germline assignment: CDR1 SGDLS and CDR2 YYNGEE. V lost 4 bases and J lost 5; bases outside the gene matches: 6. This CDR3 spans 15 amino acids. The CDR3 reads CASSPRDRANEKLFF. The CDR3 bases are TGTGCCAGCAGCCCCCGGGACAGGGCAAATGAAAAACTGTTTTTT.

This clonotype came up many times. CDR3 amino acids: CASSSTGTVAYEQYF. The CDR3 DNA follows: TGTGCCAGCAGTTCGACAGGTACCGTCGCCTACGAGCAGTACTTC. The chain uses TRBV7-9 and TRBJ2-7; maybe TRBD1 (6 bases). Deletions cut 6 bases from V and 2 bases from J, with 17 bases between. In germline, CDR1 is SEHNR, CDR2 FQNEAQ (reference sequence). The CDR3 is made up of 15 amino acids.

There are many counts of this clonotype. CDR3 DNA: TGTGCCAGCAGCCCCGGGACAGGGGACTCCTACGAGCAGTACTTC. Its protein product is CASSPGTGDSYEQYF. The chain couples TRBV7-3 to TRBJ2-7, with TRBD1 matching over 10 bases. From germline, CDR1 is SGHTA and CDR2 FQGTGA. With V trimmed by 5 bases and J by 0 bases, 4 bases remained unmatched. This CDR3 contains 15 residues. The variable domain in full, completed from reference TRBV7-3 and TRBJ2-7, reads GAGVSQTPSNKVTEKGKYVELRCDPISGHTALYWYRQSLGQGPEFLIYFQGTGAADDSGLPNDRFFAVRPEGSVSTLKIQRTERGDSAVYLCASSPGTGDSYEQYFGPGTRLTVT.

At least ten counts were recorded for this clonotype. The chain recombines TRBV7-8 with TRBJ2-1; D possibly corresponds to TRBD2 (5 bases). This CDR3 region has 12 residues. From germline, CDR1 is SGHVS and CDR2 FQNEAQ. Trimming pared 4 bases from V and 10 bases from J, leaving 11 bases between. CDR3 DNA sequence: TGTGCCAGCAGCTCATCTAGCTCCGAGCAGTTCTTC. It specifies CASSSSSSEQFF. Complete variable domain (other parts from reference TRBV7-8 and TRBJ2-1): GAGVSQSPRYKVAKRGQDVALRCDPISGHVSLFWYQQALGQGPEFLTYFQNEAQLDKSGLPSDRFFAERPEGSVSTLKIQRTQQEDSAVYLCASSSSSSEQFFGPGTRLTVL.

At least ten counts were recorded for this clonotype. The CDR3 nucleotides are TGTGCCAGCAGCTCAACCGGGCCAGAATCCTACGAGCAGTACTTC. Encoded protein: CASSSTGPESYEQYF. This rearrangement joins TRBV7-9 to TRBJ2-7; D call uncertain. CDR1 and CDR2 (germline): SEHNR, FQNEAQ (reference sequence). Trimming stripped 4 bases from V and 1 base from J, with 14 bases between. The length of the CDR3 is 15 residues.

This clonotype was seen a few times. The CDR3 protein is CASSFGEANYGYTF. For the CDR3, the DNA is TGTGCCAGCAGCTTTGGGGAAGCTAACTATGGCTACACCTTC. V is TRBV7-9 and J is TRBJ1-2; D uncertain. This CDR3 is built from 14 residues. V lost 3 bases and J 0 bases, leaving 8 bases between the germline ends. CDR1 is SEHNR, CDR2 FQNEAQ, per germline (reference sequence).

In this sample, this clonotype turned up many times. The chain uses TRBV11-2 and TRBJ2-5; 7 bases are a match to TRBD2. The J segment lost 4 bases and the V segment lost 5 bases, leaving 10 bases of the junction unmatched. This CDR3 has 15 residues. Germline lookup yields CDR1 SGHAT and CDR2 FQNNGV. The CDR3 loop reads CASSTEGASGETQYF. CDR3 DNA: TGTGCCAGCAGCACCGAGGGCGCTAGCGGAGAGACCCAGTACTTC.

This clonotype occurred a few times. This chain joins TRBV28 and TRBJ2-2; maybe TRBD2 (6 bases). CDR3 length: 16 residues. V was cut by 7 bases and J by 1 base, with 16 bases left in between. Germline CDR1 and CDR2: MDHEN and SYDVKM. This CDR3 reads CASTKEGILNTGELFF. DNA of the CDR3: TGTGCCAGCACCAAGGAGGGTATCCTGAACACCGGGGAGCTGTTTTTT.

V gene TRBV7-2 combines with J gene TRBJ2-7; TRBD2 matches at 14 bases. The CDR3 is 15 amino acids. Germline values: CDR1 SGHTA, CDR2 FQGNSA. Trimming removed 9 bases from V and 12 bases from J; junction bases left unmatched: 16. CDR3 protein: CARSPGLAGVYETYF. The CDR3 DNA is TGTGCCAGAAGCCCGGGACTAGCGGGAGTATACGAGACGTACTTC.